This TCR beta chain was observed in a study of blood T cell repertoires in COVID-19. Study in general: Nucleic acid was either cDNA or gDNA, and it came from T cells, B-cell-depleted T cells, or PBMCs.

In the original processing: Quantification of nucleated cells was approximated via reference gene primer amplification. Produced via immunoSEQ multiplex PCR; TCRdb's table is partial and in-frame only. V, J and clone size were drawn from that table, and D and trimming were deduced from the DNA. In the table there are 85,000 to 110,000 clones, roughly nine tenths of which are singletons. Trimming removed 2 bases at V and 7 bases at J, with 8 bases between. CDR3 size: 12 residues. Germline CDR1 reads LNHDA; CDR2 reads SQIVND (reference sequence). In regard to this clone: The sample has other DNA sequences that encode this CDR3 too.

The specimen was peripheral blood. The receptor was derived from a woman aged 60-75 years with acute or convalescent COVID-19. This chain joins TRBV19 and TRBJ1-1; D possibly corresponds to TRBD1 (5 bases). The CDR3 DNA reads TGTGCCAGTAGTATAACCGGGGGTGAAGCTTTCTTT. Its protein product is CASSITGGEAFF.